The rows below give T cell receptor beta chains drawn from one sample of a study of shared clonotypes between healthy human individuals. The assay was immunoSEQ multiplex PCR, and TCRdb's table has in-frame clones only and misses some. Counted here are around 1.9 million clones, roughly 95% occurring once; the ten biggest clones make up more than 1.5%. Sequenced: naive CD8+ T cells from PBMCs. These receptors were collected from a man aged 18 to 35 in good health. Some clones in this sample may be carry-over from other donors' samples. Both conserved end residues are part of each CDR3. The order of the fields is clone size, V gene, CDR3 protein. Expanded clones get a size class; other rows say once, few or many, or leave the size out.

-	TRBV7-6	CASSVLAGGTGELFF
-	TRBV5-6	CASSLAGTSAHEQYF
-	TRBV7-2	CASSFLGQPQHF
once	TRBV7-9	CASSSGLEETQYF
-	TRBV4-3	CASSQALGTSATDTQYF
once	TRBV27	CASSPGTGGNQPQHF
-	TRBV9	CASSPSRGSYEQYF
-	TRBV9	CASSTTQPQHF
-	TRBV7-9	CASSSNSDTQYF
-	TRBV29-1	CSVPLNRGEQYF
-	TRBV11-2	CASSLGQGGLEQFF
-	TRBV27	CASSLRGTAQPQHF
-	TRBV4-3	CASSQEWAGYLNEQFF
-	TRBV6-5	CASSQGGENTEAFF
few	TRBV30	CAWSSSGAFNQPQHF
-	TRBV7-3	CASSLAGGPNNEQFF
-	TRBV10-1	CASSVCWTCGSTHSYEQYF
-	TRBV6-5	CASSSTRTPKNIQYF
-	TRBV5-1	CASSSGTSVTQETQYF
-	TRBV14	CASSYALAGTDTQYF
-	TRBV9	CASSVGGSEQETQYF
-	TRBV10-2	CASSVDRGTEAFF
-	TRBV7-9	CASSLKGRENTEAFF